This T cell receptor beta chain was identified during a study of blood T cell repertoires in COVID-19. At the level of the study: The origin of the acute and convalescent COVID-19 samples was the United States, Italy and Spain. T cells, B-cell-depleted T cells, or PBMCs supplied cDNA or gDNA.

Assay: immunoSEQ multiplex PCR; the TCRdb copy retains only in-frame clones and omits some. The repertoire consists of more than 300,000 clones, with under 95% occurring once and the leading ten covering 3% to 4%. The CDR3 covers 15 residues. Per germline, CDR1 KGHDR and CDR2 SFDVKD. The trim removed 5 bases at V and 5 bases at J, leaving 5 bases unmatched. This chain joins TRBV24-1 and TRBJ2-1; 10 bases match TRBD2. The sample comprised peripheral blood. The TCR sequence derives from a woman between 18 and 29 years old who had recovered from COVID-19. The CDR3, as DNA: TGTGCCACCAGTGCTCTAGCGGGAGTCGACAATGAGCAGTTCTTC. Protein: CATSALAGVDNEQFF.